This T cell receptor (beta chain) was recovered during a study of cytomegalovirus exposure and HLA in healthy donors. V was shortened by 2 bases and J by 5 bases, with 14 bases between the two germline ends. The CDR3 is 15 residues long. Germline CDR1 SGDLS, CDR2 YYNGEE. The study ran its PCR with 60 Vbeta and 13 Jbeta primers. Generated by immunoSEQ multiplex PCR, the TCRdb table keeps only in-frame clones and is missing some. The sample holds some 200,000 clones, approximately 79% seen once. Overall study results and limits: The classifier, whose performance was assessed in both the original and validation cohorts, reportedly diagnosed cytomegalovirus status with high specificity and sensitivity.

Turning to this clone: The target antigen is unknown.

The clonotype originates from a man aged 50-60 years in good health and CMV-seronegative. This chain uses TRBV9 with TRBJ1-3, with D possibly TRBD1 on 6 matching bases. The sequenced material came from PBMCs. The CDR3 DNA reads as TGTGCCAGCAGCGTTGGGGGCGCGACAAGAAACACCATATATTTT. Protein product: CASSVGGATRNTIYF.